A single sample is the source of the 2 T cell receptor beta chains below, sequenced in a study of blood T cell repertoires in COVID-19. Method: immunoSEQ multiplex PCR; TCRdb's copy keeps in-frame clones and lacks some. The sample has some 75,000 clones, more than 75% seen once. The sample consisted of peripheral blood. These receptors originate from a woman of 80 years or more with active or convalescent COVID-19.

The V gene is TRBV7-2, the J gene TRBJ1-1, with 10 bases that match TRBD1. Germline CDR1 is SGHTA and CDR2 is FQGNSA. V gave up 5 bases and J gave up 3 bases; unmatched junction bases: 3. The CDR3 has 14 residues. CDR3 sequence reads: CASSKDRGDTEAFF. The CDR3 DNA reads TGTGCCAGCAGCAAGGACAGGGGGGACACTGAAGCTTTCTTT.

The rearrangement links TRBV6-1 to TRBJ1-6; D remains unclear. The length of the CDR3 is 13 residues. CDR1 is MNHNS, CDR2 SASEGT, per germline. Deletions cut 1 base from V and 15 bases from J, with 13 bases between. The chain's CDR3 is CASSEVTARVLHF. The CDR3 bases are TGTGCCAGCAGTGAAGTAACAGCCCGTGTCCTCCACTTT.